One sample yielded the 10 T cell receptor beta chains listed below, sequenced in a study of shared clonotypes between healthy human individuals. The assay was immunoSEQ multiplex PCR, and TCRdb's table has in-frame clones only and misses some. The sample yields about 1.1 million clones, roughly 80% seen once. Material: memory CD4+ T cells from PBMCs. Subset: CD45RA-negative fraction. These receptor sequences come from a man aged 18 to 30 in good health. Some clones in this sample may be carry-over from other donors' samples.

The sample holds a few counts of this clone. The CDR3 protein is CASSFTPPGQGSEAFF. DNA for the CDR3: TGCGCCAGCAGCTTTACACCGCCGGGACAGGGCTCTGAAGCTTTCTTT. This rearrangement joins TRBV5-1 to TRBJ1-1; 9 nucleotides match TRBD1. Germline values: CDR1 SGHRS, CDR2 YFSETQ. J was trimmed by 6 bases and V by 2 bases; bases with no gene match: 11. CDR3 size: 16 residues.

V and J are TRBV25-1 and TRBJ2-5; 7 bases align to TRBD1. This CDR3 contains 16 residues. In germline, CDR1 is MGHDK, CDR2 SYGVNS. J gave up 5 bases and V 2 bases, and 11 bases lay outside the gene matches. CDR3 in amino acids: CASSEGRAGGMETQYF. CDR3 DNA: TGTGCCAGCAGTGAAGGTCGGGCAGGGGGTATGGAGACCCAGTACTTC.

The rearrangement uses TRBV6-1 and TRBJ2-5; D ambiguous. This CDR3 has 11 amino acids. Germline loops: CDR1 MNHNS, CDR2 SASEGT. Trimming left V 1 base short and J 5 bases short, with 2 bases between. The CDR3 is CASSEGETQYF. The CDR3 bases are TGTGCCAGCAGTGAAGGTGAGACCCAGTACTTC.

CDR3 sequence reads: CASSLQQTGNQPQHF. CDR3 nucleotides: TGTGCCAGCAGCTTACAACAAACGGGCAATCAGCCCCAGCATTTT. The chain is built from TRBV7-9 and TRBJ1-5, with D uncertain. This CDR3 spans 15 amino acids. Germline CDR1 is SEHNR and CDR2 is FQNEAQ (reference sequence). V was cut by 2 bases and J by 2 bases, with 10 bases left in between.

This clone was observed once. The chain joins TRBV7-6 to TRBJ1-3; D is ambiguous. The CDR3 totals 13 residues. From germline, CDR1 is SGHVS and CDR2 FNYEAQ. V shed 5 bases and J shed 2 bases, with 7 bases lying between them. CDR3 sequence: CASSQLAGNTIYF. In DNA form, the CDR3 reads TGTGCCAGCAGCCAGTTGGCTGGAAACACCATATATTTT.

The gene calls are TRBV16 and TRBJ2-3, with D maybe TRBD1 (6 bases). Trimming pared 4 bases from V and 5 bases from J, leaving 7 bases between. This CDR3 is built from 12 residues. CDR1 is KGHSY and CDR2 is FQNENV in the germline V gene. CDR3 region: CASSRGGDTQYF. CDR3 in DNA: TGTGCCAGCAGCCGAGGGGGAGATACGCAGTATTTT.

The V and J genes are TRBV9 and TRBJ2-7; 9 bases align to TRBD1. V dropped 0 bases and J dropped 5; count of bases not matched to a gene: 6. Germline loops: CDR1 SGDLS, CDR2 YYNGEE. The CDR3 is 15 residues long. The CDR3 region has the DNA TGTGCCAGCAGCGTAGGGGGGACAGGGTATAACGAGCAGTACTTC. It encodes CASSVGGTGYNEQYF.

CDR3 sequence reads: CASSQDWQARLAGGYYEQYF. The CDR3 DNA sequence: TGCGCCAGCAGCCAAGATTGGCAGGCTAGACTAGCGGGAGGTTACTACGAGCAGTACTTC. The V call is TRBV4-1, the J call TRBJ2-7; TRBD2 matches 13 bases. The CDR3 length is 20 residues. CDR1 is MGHRA, CDR2 YSYEKL, per germline. Germline trimming cut 0 bases from V and 3 bases from J; bases unmatched to any gene: 14.

The chain links TRBV5-6 to TRBJ1-2, with D perhaps TRBD1 (5 bases). The V end was cut by 5 bases, the J end by 7 bases, with 21 bases between. CDR3 size: 15 residues. Germline CDR1 is SGHDT and CDR2 is YYEEEE. CDR3 DNA sequence: TGTGCCAGCAGTCCCCCGGACGGACAAACCCCTGGCTACACCTTC. Encoded protein: CASSPPDGQTPGYTF. The complete variable domain, with remaining parts taken from reference TRBV5-6 and TRBJ1-2, reads DAGVTQSPTHLIKTRGQQVTLRCSPKSGHDTVSWYQQALGQGPQFIFQYYEEEERQRGNFPDRFSGHQFPNYSSELNVNALLLGDSALYLCASSPPDGQTPGYTFGSGTRLTVV.

This chain's CDR3 is CASSRGDSSTDTQYF. CDR3 bases: TGTGCCAGCAGCCGAGGCGACTCTAGCACAGATACGCAGTATTTT. The chain is built from TRBV4-2 and TRBJ2-3; D unclear. Germline V gene sequence: CDR1 LGHNA, CDR2 YNFKEQ. Trimming left V 4 bases short and J 0 bases short, with 11 bases between. The CDR3 covers 15 residues.